This T cell receptor beta chain comes out of a study of cytomegalovirus exposure and HLA in healthy donors (dated by TCRdb to about 2017). Study-level background: In an earlier analysis of approximately 500 of the donors, less than 350 Gb of sequence data and 95 million to 130 million unique TCR beta sequences from 180 million or so T cells were reported. Among the roughly 400 genotyped donors, about 83% belonged to the genetic ancestry cluster associated with self-reported Caucasian donors. Donor age, sex, ethnicity and CMV serostatus were collected together with the repertoire data. Besides the first cohort of 550 to 750 subjects, a separate validation cohort made up of 120 or so different subjects was used. All discovery cohort repertoires had been generated using a single sequencing platform. Typing coverage varied by locus: about 629-640 donors for A, B, C, DRB1 and DQB1; some 520 for DQA1; more than 600 for DPA1; fewer than 480 for DPB1. Class I and class II HLA loci were covered by the typing at four-digit resolution. A later analysis re-analyzed previously published TCR beta repertoires from hundreds of donors and added high-resolution HLA genotyping to study TCR occurrence patterns. In a later genetic analysis, genome-wide SNP genotypes for about three fifths of the 666 donors were used, and that subset was treated as a discovery cohort. Across about 370 genotyped donors of the cohort, an average of roughly 230,000 unique TCR beta nucleotide sequences per donor were sequenced, and approximately 17% of those sequences were non-productive. The study aimed to test whether cataloging public T cell receptors could reveal signatures of past pathogen exposure. Roughly 300 gigabases of sequencing data and around 85 million unique TCR sequences made up an early release that covered 500 to 700 HLA-typed donors. In an earlier analysis of 550 to 700 of the donors, high-throughput TCR beta sequencing was used to judge whether each TCR beta V gene segment behaved as functional or pseudogenic. High-throughput TCR immunosequencing, statistical association of individual TCRs with disease status, and machine learning were combined to predict cytomegalovirus infection status. Using immunosequencing, the study profiled T cell repertoires from fewer than 700 subjects and related those repertoires to cytomegalovirus serostatus. About five DR-DQ haplotypes were treated as single units for association and clustering because of strong linkage in the cohort. The later analysis used no new phenotypic data to find candidate immune exposures, relying instead on TCR beta sequences and their occurrence across donors. Results the study describes overall, beyond this receptor: The 87-base-pair reads could not distinguish some IMGT-functional V segments, including TRBV6-2 and TRBV6-3, so those segments were excluded. Because counts were too low, more than 15 rarely observed V segments, including chromosome 9 orphons, were left out of the earlier analysis of roughly 600 of the donors. According to the authors, the approach could potentially be generalized to other disease states and immunological phenotypes. Strong co-occurrence of HLA alleles, especially DR and DQ, made assigning TCR associations to individual alleles difficult. The sequencing pipeline was judged likely to have produced a cluster of highly shared sequence variants as a technical artifact. According to a later analysis, parvovirus B19, influenza, CMV and Epstein-Barr virus appeared linked to several top co-occurrence clusters. In both the original and validation cohorts, the classifier was reported to diagnose cytomegalovirus status with high specificity and sensitivity. In a later genetic analysis, fewer N-insertions in productive TCRs were reported among donors in an Asian-associated ancestry cluster than the 666-donor mean. For the cohort, immune exposure information was limited to CMV serostatus. In this cohort, only TCR beta chains were sequenced, and detectable features were limited by the absence of alpha or paired-chain data. A further reported finding was that TCR beta sequences accurately predicted the HLA-A and HLA-B alleles for most subjects in the first cohort. Correlated functional status among segregating V segments might reflect linkage disequilibrium, but an unknown experimental factor could not be ruled out. In a later analysis, TCR association rates were found to vary across HLA loci, with the most associated TCRs seen for DRB1 alleles and the fewest for HLA-C alleles. A later analysis associated roughly 17,000 TCR beta sequences with specific HLA alleles at a false discovery rate of 0.05. The presence/absence analyses assumed that sequencing depth was roughly uniform across donors, and that assumption may not be true. A later analysis found that HLA-associated TCR beta chains were more clonally expanded and had lower generation probabilities than equally common non-associated chains. Across donors, most TCR sequences were observed very rarely, whereas some public TCRs were present in many individuals. The study gave a list of about 170 TCR beta chains associated with cytomegalovirus. An earlier analysis of approximately 590 of the donors showed that most TCR beta V segments appeared in productive rearrangements either about 90% or about 30% of the time, which broadly matched IMGT annotations. An association between a missense DCLRE1C variant and V-gene and J-gene trimming of TCR beta chains was found in a later genetic analysis and replicated in an independent cohort. In vitro tests confirmed that a few of the cytomegalovirus-associated TCR beta chains recognize cytomegalovirus antigens. Because HLA typing was missing for some donors at each locus, association tests included only the typed subset. Most CMV-associated TCR beta chains appeared to be HLA-restricted in a later analysis, and the HLA associations seemed to be driven largely by CMV exposure.

Its CDR3 holds 16 amino acids, cysteine through phenylalanine. The only DNA kept is the CDR3, 48 bases in frame from the first base. V is cut by 3 bases and J by 2 bases, and the space between the germline ends is 15 bases. The germline V gene encodes CDR1 SEHNR and CDR2 FQNEAQ (reference sequence). The cohort consisted of some 730 healthy bone marrow donors. At the time of sampling, all cohort members were nominally healthy, though unrecorded immune exposures were likely present. The donor was CMV seropositive and belonged to the group of more than 250 seropositive cohort members. A peripheral blood sample was collected from each donor, and TCR beta sequencing was performed on peripheral blood mononuclear cells. The Qiagen DNeasy Blood Extraction Kit was used to extract genomic DNA from the blood cell samples. As to this clone: Its antigen has not been determined. No base quality values were provided; no much bigger clone lies one nucleotide off.

Receptor amplification or capture employed the immunoSEQ multiplex PCR assay. For the multiplex PCR, a mixture combining 60 forward primers for TCR Vbeta segments and 13 reverse primers for TCR Jbeta segments was used. The CDR3 region of rearranged TCR beta genes was amplified from genomic DNA by a multiplex PCR assay. The amplified TCR beta libraries were sequenced on the Illumina HiSeq System as 87-base-pair reads. For the original study's pipeline: A later analysis counted 75 million to 100 million unique TCR beta chains across the 650 to 700 repertoires, and some 11 million of these chains were shared by at least two donors. A nearest-neighbor algorithm error-corrected the raw reads and collapsed the reads into unique sequences, merging closely related sequences to remove PCR and sequencing errors. V, D and J gene segments were assigned by aligning CDR3 sequences to IMGT reference sequences. Each retained sequence needed at least a six-nucleotide match to both a V gene segment and a J gene segment. A rearrangement was called productive if the CDR3 had no stop codons and remained in frame with V and J, and every other rearrangement was called non-productive. Following IMGT convention, CDR3 was defined as the stretch from the second conserved V-encoded cysteine up to the conserved J-encoded phenylalanine. The earlier analysis of some 580 of the donors excluded any sequence lacking an unambiguous match to a single V gene segment. In an earlier analysis of 587 of the donors, V segments were called functional above 56.7% productive rearrangements and were called segregating when the between-donor standard deviation exceeded 5%. A statistical classification framework was built to diagnose cytomegalovirus status from the catalog of TCR beta chain sequences. In a later analysis, V and J genes were assigned by comparing TCR nucleotide sequences against IMGT/GENE-DB human TR gene sequences. Using the TCRdist pipeline, a later analysis assigned CDR3 sequences along with most-parsimonious VDJ recombination scenarios. In a later analysis, each TCR beta chain was defined by its CDR3 amino acid sequence together with its V-gene family, and reads lacking a unique V-gene family were excluded. As a way to deal with suspected cross-contamination and a sequencing artifact, a later analysis dropped 450 to 700 nucleotide sequences that were highly shared and had low generation probability. In a later analysis, a clonal expansion index for each public chain was calculated from normalized within-repertoire ranks of inferred template counts. In a later analysis, generation probabilities were computed with a VDJ recombination model fitted to out-of-frame rearrangements, and the resulting probabilities were checked against IGoR. A later analysis scored TCR-TCR, TCR-HLA and TCR-CMV co-occurrence with hypergeometric tests, applying a repertoire-size bias correction to TCR pairs. A later analysis estimated false discovery rates by permuting HLA or CMV assignments 20 times. In a later analysis, co-occurring TCRs were grouped using DBSCAN, and TCRdist sequence similarity was added for clustering within HLA-allele-positive subsets. Repertoires with fewer than 30,000 or more than 120,000 public chains were left out of co-occurrence clustering, as were four to six repertoires with anomalous nucleotide sharing. TCRdb carries this immuneACCESS record with in-frame sequences only. Its versions omit some clonotypes, under half of them owing to an unresolved V gene in the studies checked, with the rest unexplained. V and J calls and clone size are those listed in that table; D and trimming were worked out from the DNA. This sample holds about 110,000 clones; around 68% were observed only once. About 4% of the sample belongs to the ten largest clones.

This TCR was sampled from a woman aged 40 to 49 in good health and CMV-seropositive. Sequenced sample: PBMCs. The sequence links TRBV7-9 to TRBJ2-3, with a weak D call of TRBD1 (6 bases match). The CDR3 loop reads CASSFGSAGVTDTQYF. The DNA is as follows: TGTGCCAGCAGCTTTGGGTCTGCAGGGGTCACAGATACGCAGTATTTT. The reference TRBV7-9 and TRBJ2-3 proteins fill in what lies around the CDR3, so the full variable domain reads DTGVSQNPRHKITKRGQNVTFRCDPISEHNRLYWYRQTLGQGPEFLTYFQNEAQLEKSRLLSDRFSAERPKGSFSTLEIQRTEQGDSAMYLCASSFGSAGVTDTQYFGPGTRLTVL.